The TCR beta chain described here comes from a study of T cell responses to AZD1222 COVID-19 vaccine. Overall study results and limits: Repertoires in all cases were sampled only once the peak T cell response had passed. Clonal diversity may have been underestimated in mostly white British donors.

Generated by immunoSEQ multiplex PCR, the TCRdb table keeps only in-frame clones and is missing some. The sample has approximately 80,000 clones, approximately 90% seen once. The CDR3 covers 14 residues. V lost 4 bases and J lost 8, with 17 bases in between. Germline V gene data show CDR1 as MNHEY and CDR2 as SVGEGT. Comments on this clone: As yet, its antigen is unknown.

This material consisted of peripheral blood, taken on day 0 of AZD1222 vaccination. The TCR originated in an adult in good health. The chain carries TRBV6-2 or TRBV6-3 and TRBJ1-2; D remains ambiguous. CDR3 protein: CASSFGRSYGGYTF. The CDR3 DNA is TGTGCCAGCAGTTTTGGCAGATCCTATGGAGGCTACACCTTC.